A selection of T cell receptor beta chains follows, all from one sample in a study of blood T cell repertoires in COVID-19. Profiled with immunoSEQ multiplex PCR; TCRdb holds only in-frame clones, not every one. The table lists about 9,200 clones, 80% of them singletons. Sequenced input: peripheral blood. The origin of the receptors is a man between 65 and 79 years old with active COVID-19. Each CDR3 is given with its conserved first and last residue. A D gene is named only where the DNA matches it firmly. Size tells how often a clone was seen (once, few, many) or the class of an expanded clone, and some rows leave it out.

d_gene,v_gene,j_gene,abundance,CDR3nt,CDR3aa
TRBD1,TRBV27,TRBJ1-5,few,TGTGCCAGCAGTCCGCGGACAGGGGGCCGGGGCAATCAGCCCCAGCATTTT,CASSPRTGGRGNQPQHF
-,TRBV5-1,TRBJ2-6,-,TGCGCCAGCAGCTTGACAGCCAGCTCTGGGGCCAACGTCCTGACTTTC,CASSLTASSGANVLTF
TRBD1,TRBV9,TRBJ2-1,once,TGTGCCAGCAGCGTGGATCCCTACTCACAGGGGGAGCAGTTCTTC,CASSVDPYSQGEQFF
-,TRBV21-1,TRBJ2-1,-,TGTGCCAGCAGCAAAGACAGGCCCGAGCAGTTCTTC,CASSKDRPEQFF
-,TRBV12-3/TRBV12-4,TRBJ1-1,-,TGTGCCAGTATCGGGGATGGGGACACTGAAGCTTTCTTT,CASIGDGDTEAFF
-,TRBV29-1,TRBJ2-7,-,TGCAGTGTAGGGGGAGACGGCTACGAGCAGTACTTC,CSVGGDGYEQYF
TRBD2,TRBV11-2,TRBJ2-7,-,TGTGCCAGCAGCCTACTAGCGGGAGAGGGGGAGCAGTACTTC,CASSLLAGEGEQYF
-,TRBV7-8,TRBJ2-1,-,TGTGCCAGCAGCTTAGGACGTCTGACGGGAGTTATGAATGAGCAGTTCTTC,CASSLGRLTGVMNEQFF
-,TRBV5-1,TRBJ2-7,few,-,CASSSTLGGLREQYF
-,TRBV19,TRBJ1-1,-,TGTGCCAGTAGTATCCAGGGGAACGAAGCTTTCTTT,CASSIQGNEAFF
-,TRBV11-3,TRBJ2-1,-,TGTGCCAGCAGCTTAGGGGGGGAATCCTACAATGAGCAGTTCTTC,CASSLGGESYNEQFF
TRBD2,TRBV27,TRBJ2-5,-,TGTGCCAGCAGTTTAAGTAGCGGGATGAGTCGGGAGACCCAGTACTTC,CASSLSSGMSRETQYF
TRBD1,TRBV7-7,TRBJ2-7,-,TGTGCTAGCAGCCAGGGGACAGGGGGTAACTACGAGCAGTACTTC,CASSQGTGGNYEQYF
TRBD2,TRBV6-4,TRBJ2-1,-,TGTGCCAGCAGTAATCGTCTAGCGGGGTTCAATGAGCAGTTCTTC,CASSNRLAGFNEQFF
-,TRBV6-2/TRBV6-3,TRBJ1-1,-,TGTGCCAGCAGTCGCGCACGACAGGCAAACACTGAAGCTTTCTTT,CASSRARQANTEAFF
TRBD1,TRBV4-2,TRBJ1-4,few,TGTGCCAGCAGCCCAGACGGGTGGACAGGGGATTGGGGAAAACTGTTTTTT,CASSPDGWTGDWGKLFF
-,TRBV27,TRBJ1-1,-,TGTGCCAGCAGGTACCGGGGGAACCTTAACACTGAAGCTTTCTTT,CASRYRGNLNTEAFF
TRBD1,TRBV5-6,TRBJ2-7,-,TGTGCCAGCAGCTTGGTTACAGGGGCAGAATACGAGCAGTACTTC,CASSLVTGAEYEQYF
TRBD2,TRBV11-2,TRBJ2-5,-,TGTGCCAGCAGCTTATCAGCGGGAGGGCCGGGGGAGACCCAGTACTTC,CASSLSAGGPGETQYF
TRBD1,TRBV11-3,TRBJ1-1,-,TGTGCCAGCAGCCTCGGACAGGGGAACACTGAAGCTTTCTTT,CASSLGQGNTEAFF
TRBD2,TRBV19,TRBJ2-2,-,TGTGCCAGTAACCCCGCACCCGGGACTAGCGGGAGGTGGGAGCTGTTTTTT,CASNPAPGTSGRWELFF
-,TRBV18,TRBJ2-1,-,TGTGCCAGCTCACCGATACAGGGGAGGCTAACGTTCTTC,CASSPIQGRLTFF
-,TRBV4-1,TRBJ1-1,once,TGCGCCAGCAGCCACTACACAACAGGCTATAACACTGAAGCTTTCTTT,CASSHYTTGYNTEAFF
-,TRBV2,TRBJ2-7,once,TGTGCCAGCAGTGTAGGAGGGGCCCTCTCCTACGAGCAGTACTTC,CASSVGGALSYEQYF
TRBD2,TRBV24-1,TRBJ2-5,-,TGTGCCACCCGCGGAGCGGGAGAAGAGACCCAGTACTTC,CATRGAGEETQYF
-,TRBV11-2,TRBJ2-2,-,TGTGCCAGCAGCCCCTGGACTATGAACACCGGGGAGCTGTTTTTT,CASSPWTMNTGELFF
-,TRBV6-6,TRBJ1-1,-,TGTGCCAGCGGACAAAGGGTGGACACTGAAGCTTTCTTT,CASGQRVDTEAFF
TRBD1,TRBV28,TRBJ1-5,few,TGTGCCAGCAGTGGGAACAGGGGACCCCAGCCCCAGCATTTT,CASSGNRGPQPQHF
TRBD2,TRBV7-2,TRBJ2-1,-,TGTGCCAGCAGCCCCGGGACTAGCGGAGGGGCCGTGTTCTTC,CASSPGTSGGAVFF
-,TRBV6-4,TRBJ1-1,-,TGTGCCAGCAGTGTGGGACTTGGCACTGAAGCTTTCTTT,CASSVGLGTEAFF
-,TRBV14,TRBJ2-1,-,TGTGCCAGCAGCCGCAAACAGGGACGACTCTACAATGAGCAGTTCTTC,CASSRKQGRLYNEQFF
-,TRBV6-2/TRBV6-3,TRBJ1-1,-,TGTGCCAGCAGTTACTCGCCGGGGGGGCCCACCACTGAAGCTTTCTTT,CASSYSPGGPTTEAFF
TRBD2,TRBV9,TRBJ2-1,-,TGTGCCAGCAGCCCTGAACTAGCGGGAGGTTACAATGAGCAGTTCTTC,CASSPELAGGYNEQFF
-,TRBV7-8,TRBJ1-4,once,TGTGCCAGCAGCTTCGCCGGGTTCGGAAAACTGTTTTTT,CASSFAGFGKLFF
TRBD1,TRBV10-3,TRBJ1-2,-,TGTGCCATCCGGGACAGCCGCAACTATGGCTACACCTTC,CAIRDSRNYGYTF
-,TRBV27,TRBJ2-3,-,TGTGCCAGCAGTTTATCTAGCGCCACAGATACGCAGTATTTT,CASSLSSATDTQYF
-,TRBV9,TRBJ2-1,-,TGTGCCAGCAGCGTATTGAGCGGTTGGTACAATGAGCAGTTCTTC,CASSVLSGWYNEQFF
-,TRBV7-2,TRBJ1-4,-,TGTGCCAGCAGTCCACCCGGGCGAGAGGGAGAAAAACTGTTTTTT,CASSPPGREGEKLFF
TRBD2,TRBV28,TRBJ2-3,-,TGTGCCAGCAGCCTGACTAGCGGGGGACTCACAGATACGCAGTATTTT,CASSLTSGGLTDTQYF
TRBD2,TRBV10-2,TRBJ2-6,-,TGCGCCAGCAGTATTCTTTCGGGGGGAGATGGGGCCAACGTCCTGACTTTC,CASSILSGGDGANVLTF
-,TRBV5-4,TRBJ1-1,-,TGTGCCAGCAGCTTGGGTAGGGGGAACACTGAAGCTTTCTTT,CASSLGRGNTEAFF
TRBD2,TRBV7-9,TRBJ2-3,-,TGTGCCAGCAGCTTAGGACTAGCGGGAGGGCGGGGAGATACGCAGTATTTT,CASSLGLAGGRGDTQYF
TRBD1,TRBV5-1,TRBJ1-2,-,TGCGCCAGCAGCTTGGTTCAGGGGGCGCTCAGTGGCTACACCTTC,CASSLVQGALSGYTF
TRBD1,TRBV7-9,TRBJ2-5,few,TGTGCCAGCAGCAAGGGGGCGGAAGAGACCCAGTACTTC,CASSKGAEETQYF
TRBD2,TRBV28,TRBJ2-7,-,TGTGCCGCGGGGCGGGGGGGCGCTTACGAGCAGTACTTC,CAAGRGGAYEQYF
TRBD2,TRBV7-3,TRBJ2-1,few,TGTGCCAGCAGCTTAGAAGGGACTAGCGGGAGAAATGAGCAGTTCTTC,CASSLEGTSGRNEQFF